These T cell receptor beta chains were read from a single sample in a study of cytomegalovirus exposure and HLA in healthy donors. Profiling relied on immunoSEQ multiplex PCR, and the TCRdb table lists in-frame clones only, not all of them. The sample has approximately 110,000 clones. Specimen: PBMCs. Every receptor here comes from a man aged 50 to 60 in good health and CMV-seronegative. Each CDR3 is given with its conserved first and last residue. The D gene is left open where the match is weak.

TGTGCCAGCAGCACCCGAGAGGGCAGGGGCGACGCTGAAGCTTTCTTT,CASSTREGRGDAEAFF,TRBV9,TRBJ1-1,NA
TGTGCCAGCAGCTTAGGGAGTCCCTACGAGCAGTACTTC,CASSLGSPYEQYF,TRBV7-2,TRBJ2-7,NA
TGTGCCAGCAGTGAATCTAGCGGGAGGGCACGGGAGCAGTTCTTC,CASSESSGRAREQFF,TRBV25-1,TRBJ2-1,TRBD2
TGTGCCAGCAGCGTAGCTACGACAGGGGGTCGGGGCTACACCTTC,CASSVATTGGRGYTF,TRBV9,TRBJ1-2,TRBD1
TGTGCCAGCAGCCCTACAGGGGAGTGGAATGGCTACACCTTC,CASSPTGEWNGYTF,TRBV7-9,TRBJ1-2,TRBD1
TGTGCCAGCAGCTCGGGGTTGGAAGGGAGCTACGAGCAGTACTTC,CASSSGLEGSYEQYF,TRBV7-9,TRBJ2-7,NA
TGTGCCAGCAGAGGGACAGGGGACCCAGTTTACTTC,CASRGTGDPVYF,TRBV2,TRBJ2-5,TRBD1
TGCGCCAGCAGCTTGGGAGGAGTGTATAATGGCTACACCTTC,CASSLGGVYNGYTF,TRBV5-1,TRBJ1-2,NA
TGTGCCAGCAGCCTAGCGGTTAGCTCCTACAATGAGCAGTTCTTC,CASSLAVSSYNEQFF,TRBV7-2,TRBJ2-1,TRBD2
TGTGCCAGCAGCTTAATCTCGGGAGGGCCCCAGCATTTT,CASSLISGGPQHF,TRBV7-2,TRBJ1-5,NA
TGTGCCAGCTCACCATCAACAGGGGGCAATCAGCCCCAGCATTTT,CASSPSTGGNQPQHF,TRBV18,TRBJ1-5,TRBD1
TGTGCCAGTAGTATGATATTCGGGTCCGGGGAGCTGTTTTTT,CASSMIFGSGELFF,TRBV19,TRBJ2-2,NA
TGTGCCAGCACCCTACAGGGCTCTGGAAACACCATATATTTT,CASTLQGSGNTIYF,TRBV6-6,TRBJ1-3,NA
TGTGCCAGCAGTGAAAGCGGGACTAACTATGGCTACACCTTC,CASSESGTNYGYTF,TRBV2,TRBJ1-2,NA
TGTGCCAGCTCTTCGTACGAGCAGTACTTC,CASSSYEQYF,TRBV11-2,TRBJ2-7,NA
TGTGCCAGCTCATCCCCCCGGGACAGAGACTACGAGCAGTACTTC,CASSSPRDRDYEQYF,TRBV18,TRBJ2-7,TRBD1
TGTGCCAGCAGCTTAGCAGGCAGGGGAGCTTTCTTT,CASSLAGRGAFF,TRBV7-9,TRBJ1-1,NA
TGTGCGACAGGGGGTGGGGAGACCCAGTACTTC,CATGGGETQYF,TRBV2,TRBJ2-5,TRBD1
TGTGCCAGCAGCTTAAGGACAGCGAACACTGAAGCTTTCTTT,CASSLRTANTEAFF,TRBV7-2,TRBJ1-1,NA
TGTGCCAGCAGCCCACTTTCGGGTCCAGAGTTCTACGAGCAGTACTTC,CASSPLSGPEFYEQYF,TRBV11-3,TRBJ2-7,NA
TGCGCCAGCAGCCAAGGCCCCCAGGGGATTGTAGGCTACACCTTC,CASSQGPQGIVGYTF,TRBV4-1,TRBJ1-2,NA
TGTGCCAGCAGGAAAACGGACAGGGAGCAGTACTTC,CASRKTDREQYF,TRBV6-5,TRBJ2-7,TRBD1
TGTGCCAGCAGCATGCGGGGGTTTAGCACAGATACGCAGTATTTT,CASSMRGFSTDTQYF,TRBV7-6,TRBJ2-3,TRBD2
TGTGCCAGCAGCTTACAAAGCGGGAGGGGGGACAATGAGCAGTTCTTC,CASSLQSGRGDNEQFF,TRBV7-9,TRBJ2-1,TRBD2
TGCAGCGCCCTGGGGGGGTTCAACTATGGCTACACCTTC,CSALGGFNYGYTF,TRBV29-1,TRBJ1-2,NA
TGTGCCAGCACTTCATTGGCAGGCTATGGCTACACCTTC,CASTSLAGYGYTF,TRBV7-2,TRBJ1-2,NA
TGTGCCAGCAGCCGCGACTGGGCCTACAATGAGCAGTTCTTC,CASSRDWAYNEQFF,TRBV7-9,TRBJ2-1,NA
TGTGCCAGCAGCCCAGGGAGGGACGCCTACAATGAGCAGTTCTTC,CASSPGRDAYNEQFF,TRBV5-4,TRBJ2-1,TRBD2